The sequence of this T cell receptor beta chain was determined in a study of OX40 agonist ivuxolimab in advanced cancers. Using immunoSEQ multiplex PCR, the repertoire was profiled, and TCRdb retains in-frame clones only, with some absent. The data show about 23,000 clones, approximately 77% seen once. Worth noting for this clone: The antigen is not known.

The V segment lost 4 bases and the J segment 8 bases; nucleotides outside the gene matches: 7. The CDR3 contains 13 residues. Germline V gene sequence: CDR1 MNHEY, CDR2 SMNVEV (reference sequence). Blood specimens came from baseline, cycle 4 day 1, and cycle 7 day 1. Study observations and caveats: Clones of CD4+ and CD8+ blood T cells grew by week 6 at doses of 0.1 to 3.0 mg/kg. There were, on average, more expanded clones in CD8+ T cells than in CD4+.

This receptor was identified in an adult with an advanced solid tumor such as melanoma, head and neck, liver or kidney cancer. The rearrangement links TRBV27 to TRBJ1-2; 7 bases fit TRBD1. Sequenced material: CD4+ or CD8+ T cells sorted from blood, taken in a trial of the OX40 agonist ivuxolimab. CDR3 sequence reads: CASSWGDRGGYTF. For the CDR3, the DNA is TGTGCCAGCAGTTGGGGGGACAGAGGCGGCTACACCTTC.